This TCR beta chain derives from a study of blood T cell repertoires in COVID-19. Study overall: T cells, B-cell-depleted T cells, or PBMCs provided the cDNA or gDNA that served as material.

The V segment lost 0 bases and the J segment 4 bases; nucleotides outside the gene matches: 6. There are 15 residues in the CDR3. Germline CDR1 is SGHNT and CDR2 is YYREEE (reference sequence). Data came from immunoSEQ multiplex PCR; TCRdb stores just in-frame clones and leaves some out. Of 150,000 to 200,000 clones in the sample, 74% were seen once. The TCR sequence derives from a woman at least 80 years old with acute or convalescent COVID-19. The chain combines TRBV5-4 with TRBJ2-5, with 7 bases fitting TRBD1. The specimen sequenced was peripheral blood. The CDR3 sequence: CASSLGQGVRETQYF. CDR3 nucleotides: TGTGCCAGCAGCTTGGGGCAGGGGGTACGAGAGACCCAGTACTTC.